These 4 T cell receptor beta chains were all obtained from the same sample, sequenced in a study of shared clonotypes between healthy human individuals. Only in-frame clones appear in the TCRdb table, and some are missing; sequencing was by immunoSEQ multiplex PCR. The table includes 1,400,000 or so clones, approximately 98.5% detected once. The sequenced sample was naive CD4+ T cells sorted from blood. Subset given: CD45RA+ positively selected. The receptors here all came from a man younger than 40 in good health.

The CDR3 DNA reads TGCGCCAGCAGCTTGATCGGAGGTTTAGAAAAACTGTTTTTT. Translated: CASSLIGGLEKLFF. J is TRBJ1-4 and V is TRBV5-1, with D unclear. Germline CDR1 and CDR2: SGHRS and YFSETQ. The CDR3 length is 14 residues. V shed 1 base and J shed 8 bases, with 12 bases lying between them. The full variable domain, with the rest looked up from reference TRBV5-1 and TRBJ1-4, is KAGVTQTPRYLIKTRGQQVTLSCSPISGHRSVSWYQQTPGQGLQFLFEYFSETQRNKGNFPGRFSGRQFSNSRSEMNVSTLELGDSALYLCASSLIGGLEKLFFGSGTQLSVL.

The chain carries TRBV18 and TRBJ2-1; 11 nucleotides align to TRBD2. Germline trimming cut 5 bases from V and 3 bases from J; bases unmatched to any gene: 6. Germline values: CDR1 KGHSH, CDR2 LQKENI. The CDR3 extends over 16 amino acids. The CDR3 sequence is CASSSQTSGIYNEQFF. DNA of the CDR3: TGTGCCAGCTCATCACAGACTAGCGGGATCTACAATGAGCAGTTCTTC. The full variable domain, rest sourced from reference TRBV18 and TRBJ2-1, is NAGVMQNPRHLVRRRGQEARLRCSPMKGHSHVYWYRQLPEEGLKFMVYLQKENIIDESGMPKERFSAEFPKEGPSILRIQQVVRGDSAAYFCASSSQTSGIYNEQFFGPGTRLTVL.

The chain carries TRBV11-2 and TRBJ2-7; TRBD2 matches at 7 bases. The CDR3 length is 15 residues. Per germline, CDR1 SGHAT and CDR2 FQNNGV. J was trimmed by 3 bases and V by 5 bases; bases with no gene match: 10. CDR3 sequence (DNA): TGTGCCAGCAGCCATACCCGAGCGGGGCTCTACGAGCAGTACTTC. It specifies CASSHTRAGLYEQYF.

The genes are TRBV9 and TRBJ2-7; 14 bases agree with TRBD2. The CDR3 length is 19 residues. V shed 5 bases and J 2 bases; nucleotides not matched to a gene: 15. Germline V CDR1 and CDR2: SGDLS, YYNGEE. CDR3 nucleotides: TGTGCCAGCAGTGAGGACGGGGGACTAGCGGGAGTAGGTCCCTACGAGCAGTACTTC. Translation gives CASSEDGGLAGVGPYEQYF.